The 30 T cell receptor beta chains listed next were all sequenced from one sample in a study of blood T cells in healthy people across ages. For the second PCR, which ran for roughly 6 to 12 cycles, a sample-barcoded 5' primer and a J-beta primer mix were used. MiXCR, applied by TCRdb to the 5' RACE reads, yields one record per CDR3 protein. This table holds about 800,000 distinct CDR3 sequences, roughly 64% found once. Material for sequencing was blood. The receptors derive from a man in his thirties or forties in good health.

As DNA, the CDR3 is TGTGCCAGCAGCCCCTCCACGCCCGACCATCCTGAGGCCAACGTCCTGACTTTC. This translates into CASSPSTPDHPEANVLTF. The chain has TRBV7-2 and TRBJ2-6; no clear D gene. The germline V and J ends were trimmed by 5 bases and 6 bases, with 23 bases remaining between them. Germline V CDR1 and CDR2: SGHTA, FQGNSA. The CDR3 is 18 amino acids.

The rearrangement links TRBV24-1 to TRBJ2-7; 9 nucleotides agree with TRBD1. The J call is uncertain, as TRBJ2-5 better fits the DNA end. CDR1 is KGHDR and CDR2 is SFDVKD in the germline V gene. The CDR3 runs to 14 residues. CDR3 coding DNA: TGTGCCACCAGTGATGGGACAGGGAAAGAGACCCAGTACTTC. This gives the protein CATSDGTGKETQYF.

The V and J genes are TRBV7-9 and TRBJ2-2; the match to TRBD1 covers 7 bases. Unmatched junction bases numbered 14, after V lost 10 bases and J lost 0 bases. Germline V gene data show CDR1 as SEHNR and CDR2 as FQNEAQ (reference sequence). The CDR3 length is 17 residues. CDR3 nucleotides: TGTGCCAAAGGGGACAGCAAACGGAACTCGAACACCGGGGAGCTGTTTTTT. Encoded protein: CAKGDSKRNSNTGELFF.

The chain carries TRBV12-3 or TRBV12-4 and TRBJ2-1, with D maybe TRBD2 (7 bases). This CDR3 spans 18 amino acids. V was clipped by 7 bases and J by 3 bases, with 25 bases between them. The CDR3 loop reads CASTSPGGRGSDYNEQFF. CDR3 nucleotides: TGTGCCAGCACTAGCCCTGGGGGGAGGGGGTCCGACTACAATGAGCAGTTCTTC.

This clonotype occurred a few times. This rearrangement joins TRBV15 to TRBJ2-7; D not resolved. The germline V and J ends were trimmed by 0 bases and 3 bases, with 12 bases remaining between them. The CDR3 loop spans 15 amino acids. Germline V gene data show CDR1 as LNHNV and CDR2 as YYDKDF (reference sequence). The CDR3 region is CATSRDSRTSYEQYF. The CDR3 region has the DNA TGTGCCACCAGCAGAGATAGCAGAACAAGCTACGAGCAGTACTTC.

This chain connects TRBV3-1 to TRBJ2-1; D is possibly TRBD1 or TRBD2 (5 bases each). Trimming removed 6 bases from V and 8 bases from J, with 14 bases in between. The CDR3 is made up of 13 amino acids. The germline V gene has CDR1 LGHDT and CDR2 YNNKEL (reference sequence). The CDR3, as DNA: TGTGCCAGCAGTCGGGGACGGGTACATGAGCAGTTCTTC. This translates into CASSRGRVHEQFF.

This chain connects TRBV2 to TRBJ2-1, with D unresolved. CDR3 length equals 13 residues. Trimming removed 8 bases at V and 4 bases at J, with 12 bases between. In germline, CDR1 is SNHLY, CDR2 FYNNEI. The CDR3 DNA is TGTGCCAGCTCCAAGCGTCGGTACAATGAGCAGTTCTTC. It is translated as CASSKRRYNEQFF.

V gene TRBV29-1 combines with J gene TRBJ1-2; D unresolved. With 1 base removed from V and 8 bases from J, the gap between germline ends came to 5 bases. This CDR3 has 10 amino acids. CDR1 SQVTM and CDR2 ANQGSEA come from the germline V gene. CDR3 amino acids: CSVEGGGYTF. CDR3 DNA sequence: TGCAGCGTTGAAGGAGGCGGCTACACCTTC.

The chain uses TRBV6-2 or TRBV6-3 and TRBJ1-2; D might be TRBD1 (6 bases). V was pared by 7 bases and J by 2 bases, with 17 bases between. CDR1 is MNHEY and CDR2 is SVGEGT in the germline V gene. The length of the CDR3 is 15 residues. CDR3 amino acids: CASTTGGRRNYGYTF. In DNA form, the CDR3 reads TGTGCCAGCACCACGGGGGGCAGACGGAACTATGGCTACACCTTC.

The rearrangement links TRBV6-2 or TRBV6-3 to TRBJ2-1; D is perhaps TRBD2 (6 bases). There are 15 residues in the CDR3. The V end lost 2 bases, the J end lost 7 bases, and 15 bases lay between the germline ends. Germline CDR1 is MNHEY and CDR2 is SVGEGT. The chain's CDR3 is CASSYPAGGKNEQFF. The CDR3 DNA reads TGTGCCAGCAGTTACCCCGCTGGGGGGAAGAATGAGCAGTTCTTC.

This clonotype was observed a single time. This chain connects TRBV6-6 to TRBJ2-7; D is ambiguous. Germline V gene data show CDR1 as MNHNY and CDR2 as SVGAGI (reference sequence). Trimming removed 5 bases from V and 6 bases from J, with 17 bases in between. CDR3 length: 14 amino acids. The CDR3 loop reads CASSTHTGPGEQYF. CDR3 sequence (DNA): TGTGCCAGCAGTACTCACACCGGGCCGGGCGAGCAGTACTTC.

The chain employs TRBV20-1 and TRBJ2-6, with a weak D call TRBD1 (5 bases). The CDR3 is 17 amino acids. Between the trimmed V and J ends, which lost 1 base and 0 bases, there was a span of 13 bases. Germline CDR1 reads DFQATT; CDR2 reads SNEGSKA (reference sequence). The CDR3 coding sequence is TGCAGTGCTAGAGTAGGGGCCCTCTTCTCTGGGGCCAACGTCCTGACTTTC. Translated: CSARVGALFSGANVLTF.

The gene calls are TRBV5-5 and TRBJ2-1; 7 bases agree with TRBD2. V lost 5 bases to trimming and J lost 4 bases; unmatched junction nucleotides: 12. The CDR3 length is 16 residues. Germline V gene lookup returns CDR1 SGHKS and CDR2 YYEKEE (reference sequence). CDR3 DNA sequence: TGTGCCAGCAGTTCCCGGCGGGAGTTGGGGTACAATGAGCAGTTCTTC. It encodes CASSSRRELGYNEQFF. The complete variable domain, with remaining parts taken from reference TRBV5-5 and TRBJ2-1, reads DAGVTQSPTHLIKTRGQQVTLRCSPISGHKSVSWYQQVLGQGPQFIFQYYEKEERGRGNFPDRFSARQFPNYSSELNVNALLLGDSALYLCASSSRRELGYNEQFFGPGTRLTVL.

A remark on this clonotype: At one of its ends the junction is not consistent with the germline gene, which may arise from a read error. V is TRBV4-2 and J is TRBJ1-2; D not certain. Germline CDR1 is LGHNA and CDR2 is YNFKEQ. The CDR3 has 12 residues. The CDR3 bases are TGTGCCGGCAGCCAAGCAAACTATGGCTACACCTTC. Translation: CAGSQANYGYTF.

V gene TRBV7-9 combines with J gene TRBJ2-3, with TRBD2 as a possible D gene (5 bases). The CDR3 runs 17 residues. The germline V gene encodes CDR1 SEHNR and CDR2 FQNEAQ (reference sequence). The ends were cut back, 2 bases at V and 0 bases at J, with 15 bases in the middle. CDR3 nucleotides: TGTGCCAGCAGCTTACCGGGGTATGACTCTAGCACAGATACGCAGTATTTT. Protein: CASSLPGYDSSTDTQYF.

The chain combines TRBV11-1 with TRBJ2-5; 9 nucleotides match TRBD1. Germline V gene data show CDR1 as SGHAT and CDR2 as FQDESV (reference sequence). J lost 5 bases, V lost 5 bases, and 6 bases had no gene match. The CDR3 loop spans 14 amino acids. The CDR3 is CASSKDRGGETQYF. In DNA form, the CDR3 reads TGTGCCAGCAGCAAGGACAGGGGAGGGGAGACCCAGTACTTC.

This clonotype was seen once. The CDR3 here is CASSSRAGNEQFF. The CDR3 DNA sequence: TGTGCCAGCAGCTCTCGGGCTGGCAATGAGCAGTTCTTC. The chain links TRBV7-2 to TRBJ2-1; the D is unclear. V lost 4 bases, J lost 6 bases, and 10 bases lay in between. CDR3 length: 13 amino acids. CDR1 and CDR2 (germline): SGHTA, FQGNSA. The full variable domain, completed using reference TRBV7-2 and TRBJ2-1, is GAGVSQSPSNKVTEKGKDVELRCDPISGHTALYWYRQSLGQGLEFLIYFQGNSAPDKSGLPSDRFSAERTGGSVSTLTIQRTQQEDSAVYLCASSSRAGNEQFFGPGTRLTVL.

CDR3 amino acids: CASSQLRPSTDTQYF. DNA of the CDR3: TGTGCCAGCAGCCAACTTAGACCGAGCACAGATACGCAGTATTTT. The V and J genes are TRBV3-1 and TRBJ2-3, with D hard to call. CDR3 length: 15 amino acids. V lost 2 bases, J lost 0 bases, and 9 bases lay in between. Germline CDR1 reads LGHDT; CDR2 reads YNNKEL (reference sequence).

This clonotype was seen ten or more times. The chain uses TRBV7-9 and TRBJ2-7, with D possibly TRBD2 on 6 matching bases. The V end lost 4 bases, the J end lost 4 bases, and 23 bases lay between the germline ends. Germline CDR1 and CDR2: SEHNR and FQNEAQ (reference sequence). This CDR3 comprises 17 residues. CDR3 nucleotide sequence: TGTGCCAGCAGCTATGGGCCTAGCGAAATTTCCTCTTACGAGCAGTACTTC. The encoded protein is CASSYGPSEISSYEQYF.

This clonotype was picked up many times. This CDR3 is CATSRDSVLRKQYF. The CDR3 nucleotides are TGTGCCACCAGCAGAGATTCAGTTCTACGAAAGCAGTACTTC. The gene calls are TRBV15 and TRBJ2-7; unclear D gene. Germline lookup yields CDR1 LNHNV and CDR2 YYDKDF (reference sequence). The germline V and J ends were trimmed by 0 bases and 8 bases, with 14 bases remaining between them. The CDR3 extends over 14 amino acids. Full variable domain (missing parts from reference TRBV15 and TRBJ2-7): DAMVIQNPRYQVTQFGKPVTLSCSQTLNHNVMYWYQQKSSQAPKLLFHYYDKDFNNEADTPDNFQSRRPNTSFCFLDIRSPGLGDTAMYLCATSRDSVLRKQYFGPGTRLTVT.

The V call is TRBV20-1, the J call TRBJ2-4; a possible D gene is TRBD2 (6 bases). The better agreement between TRBJ2-7 and the DNA end casts doubt on the J call. Germline V CDR1 and CDR2: DFQATT, SNEGSKA (reference sequence). The CDR3 is 14 residues long. CDR3 in amino acids: CSASMGGSSYEQYF. CDR3 bases: TGCAGTGCTAGTATGGGGGGAAGCTCCTACGAGCAGTACTTC.

The gene calls are TRBV9 and TRBJ2-7; no definite D call. This CDR3 spans 14 amino acids. The germline gives CDR1 SGDLS, CDR2 YYNGEE. The V gene lost 4 bases and the J gene lost 2 bases, with 13 bases spanning the gap. The CDR3 coding sequence is TGTGCCAGCAGCCCAACGCACAGAACCTACGAGCAGTACTTC. This codes for CASSPTHRTYEQYF.

In DNA form, the CDR3 reads TGTGCCAGCAGCTTCCTGAGGGCTAGCACAGATACGCAGTATTTT. Its protein product is CASSFLRASTDTQYF. The J gene is TRBJ2-3, the V gene TRBV11-2, with D possibly matching TRBD2 (5 bases). CDR3 length: 15 residues. Germline V CDR1 and CDR2: SGHAT, FQNNGV. Trimming cost V 3 bases and J 0 bases, with 10 bases left between them. The variable domain in full, with the rest retrieved from reference TRBV11-2 and TRBJ2-3, is EAGVAQSPRYKIIEKRQSVAFWCNPISGHATLYWYQQILGQGPKLLIQFQNNGVVDDSQLPKDRFSAERLKGVDSTLKIQPAKLEDSAVYLCASSFLRASTDTQYFGPGTRLTVL.

This sequence joins TRBV5-1 and TRBJ2-1, with D perhaps matching TRBD2 (7 bases). The CDR3 extends over 16 amino acids. CDR1 is SGHRS and CDR2 is YFSETQ in the germline V gene. The germline V and J ends were trimmed by 4 bases and 6 bases, with 20 bases remaining between them. CDR3 in amino acids: CASSQNIQGGGNEQFF. CDR3 in DNA: TGCGCCAGCAGCCAAAATATCCAGGGAGGGGGCAATGAGCAGTTCTTC. The entire variable domain, with the rest obtained from reference TRBV5-1 and TRBJ2-1, is as follows: KAGVTQTPRYLIKTRGQQVTLSCSPISGHRSVSWYQQTPGQGLQFLFEYFSETQRNKGNFPGRFSGRQFSNSRSEMNVSTLELGDSALYLCASSQNIQGGGNEQFFGPGTRLTVL.

The chain is built from TRBV7-2 and TRBJ2-1, with 7 bases that match TRBD2. The CDR3 runs to 20 residues. After removal of 6 bases from V and 0 bases from J, the junction contained 20 bases not matched to a gene. CDR1 is SGHTA, CDR2 FQGNSA, per germline. DNA of the CDR3: TGTGCCAGCAGTTACTGGGGGGGGGGAATACTCGACTTCTCCTACAATGAGCAGTTCTTC. Translation gives CASSYWGGGILDFSYNEQFF.

This chain's CDR3 is CSASMRGTAVNYGYTF. The CDR3 DNA follows: TGCAGTGCTAGTATGCGGGGAACGGCGGTTAACTATGGCTACACCTTC. The chain couples TRBV20-1 to TRBJ1-2; D gene unclear. This CDR3 contains 16 residues. V was shortened by 3 bases and J by 1 base, with 18 bases between the two germline ends. Germline V gene sequence: CDR1 DFQATT, CDR2 SNEGSKA (reference sequence).

The table lists this clonotype with a few counts. The chain has TRBV20-1 and TRBJ2-1; the match to TRBD2 covers 7 bases. Germline V gene sequence: CDR1 DFQATT, CDR2 SNEGSKA (reference sequence). CDR3 length equals 17 residues. V lost 6 bases to trimming and J lost 1 base; unmatched junction nucleotides: 15. CDR3 sequence reads: CSAPGPGTIESYNEQFF. In DNA form, the CDR3 reads TGCAGTGCGCCGGGGCCGGGGACTATCGAGTCCTACAATGAGCAGTTCTTC.

This clonotype was detected many times. The rearrangement links TRBV7-9 to TRBJ2-7, with D unclear. Trimming removed 4 bases from V and 2 bases from J, with 6 bases in between. Germline V gene sequence: CDR1 SEHNR, CDR2 FQNEAQ (reference sequence). The CDR3 has 12 residues. CDR3 protein: CASSSSPYEQYF. The CDR3 DNA is TGTGCCAGCAGCTCGTCCCCCTACGAGCAGTACTTC.

The chain uses TRBV2 and TRBJ2-6, with 7 bases aligning to TRBD2. This CDR3 comprises 15 residues. J gave up 1 base and V 4 bases, and 1 base lay outside the gene matches. Germline loops: CDR1 SNHLY, CDR2 FYNNEI. CDR3 sequence reads: CASSGEGSGANVLTF. In nucleotides, the CDR3 is TGTGCCAGCAGTGGGGAGGGTTCTGGGGCCAACGTCCTGACTTTC.

The J gene is TRBJ2-5, the V gene TRBV20-1, with D possibly being TRBD2 (6 bases). Trimming left V 6 bases short and J 2 bases short, with 19 bases between. The V gene's germline CDR1 is DFQATT and CDR2 SNEGSKA (reference sequence). The CDR3 loop spans 15 amino acids. The CDR3 DNA reads as TGCAGTGCGATTTCGCCGGGACTGCCGCAAGAGACCCAGTACTTC. This sequence encodes CSAISPGLPQETQYF.